Below, 6 T cell receptor beta chains from the same sample are listed, as sequenced in a study of blood T cell repertoires in COVID-19. Clones were sequenced by immunoSEQ multiplex PCR, and TCRdb holds only the in-frame ones, with some missing. The sample shows 170,000 or so clones, approximately 80% of them seen only once. Sample: peripheral blood. These receptors were collected from a human donor in a cohort sampled during active COVID-19.

V gene TRBV6-2 or TRBV6-3 combines with J gene TRBJ2-7; 8 nucleotides align to TRBD1. Germline CDR1 reads MNHEY; CDR2 reads SVGEGT. The J segment lost 3 bases and the V segment lost 2 bases, leaving 12 bases of the junction unmatched. The CDR3 loop spans 17 amino acids. DNA of the CDR3: TGTGCCAGCAGTTACCCAAACCAAAATGGACAGGGCTACGAGCAGTACTTC. This codes for CASSYPNQNGQGYEQYF.

V gene TRBV5-5 combines with J gene TRBJ2-5, with 7 bases fitting TRBD1. From germline, CDR1 is SGHKS and CDR2 YYEKEE (reference sequence). With V trimmed by 6 bases and J by 7 bases, 12 bases remained unmatched. The length of the CDR3 is 14 residues. The CDR3 DNA reads as TGTGCCAGCATCCGACAGGGTTCGGAAGGGACCCAGTACTTC. Translating gives CASIRQGSEGTQYF.

This sequence joins TRBV9 and TRBJ2-1; perhaps TRBD2 as D (6 bases). V was shortened by 0 bases and J by 5 bases, with 9 bases between the two germline ends. This CDR3 is built from 14 residues. Germline V gene sequence: CDR1 SGDLS, CDR2 YYNGEE. The CDR3 nucleotides read TGTGCCAGCAGCGTAGCGGGAGCCAACAATGAGCAGTTCTTC. This gives the protein CASSVAGANNEQFF.

The chain has TRBV7-2 and TRBJ1-2; D call uncertain. The V and J ends lost 5 bases and 4 bases respectively, with 11 bases between them. CDR3 length: 13 residues. Germline loops: CDR1 SGHTA, CDR2 FQGNSA. DNA of the CDR3: TGTGCCAGCAGCGAGGGTACCCTCTATGGCTACACCTTC. Translated, it gives CASSEGTLYGYTF.

This clone was detected only a few times. The chain is built from TRBV5-1 and TRBJ2-1; 11 nucleotides align to TRBD1. Trimming cost V 2 bases and J 7 bases; bases outside gene matches: 5. The CDR3 runs to 15 residues. Germline CDR1 is SGHRS and CDR2 is YFSETQ. The CDR3 DNA follows: TGCGCCAGCAGCTTCGGACAGGGGGCGGGGAATGAGCAGTTCTTC. Translating gives CASSFGQGAGNEQFF.

This clone was seen more than once but under ten times. The chain joins TRBV11-3 to TRBJ2-2, with D maybe TRBD1 (6 bases). CDR1 is SGHNT, CDR2 YENEEA, per germline. This CDR3 comprises 18 residues. V was trimmed by 5 bases and J by 2 bases, leaving 21 bases between them. The CDR3 region has the DNA TGTGCCAGCAGCCCCTCGGGACACCGAATCCTTAACACCGGGGAGCTGTTTTTT. Encoded protein: CASSPSGHRILNTGELFF. The full variable domain, completed using reference TRBV11-3 and TRBJ2-2, is EAGVVQSPRYKIIEKKQPVAFWCNPISGHNTLYWYLQNLGQGPELLIRYENEEAVDDSQLPKDRFSAERLKGVDSTLKIQPAELGDSAVYLCASSPSGHRILNTGELFFGEGSRLTVL.